The 9 T cell receptor beta chains reported below all come from one sample, sequenced in a study of T cells in Graves' hyperthyroidism and ophthalmopathy (dated by TCRdb to the late 2010s). The library relied on multiplex PCR. Reads for this sample came from an Illumina HiSeq 2000. The TCR beta CDR3 regions were amplified from RNA transcripts. A first-round RT-PCR of the TCR CDR3 used the HTBI primer set with the Qiagen OneStep RT-PCR kit. TCRdb's own reprocessing of the public reads used fastp at Q25 and MiXCR and kept productive beta chains. Each entry is one CDR3 protein sequence, shown with its most common DNA and genes. Within this sample are about 260,000 distinct CDR3 sequences, with roughly 15% of them counted one time only. The ten largest account for around 28% of the sample. The sequenced sample was blood. Receptors originate from a woman aged 18-29 years with Graves' ophthalmopathy.

This clonotype was detected many times. This sequence joins TRBV7-2 and TRBJ2-1, with D uncertain. V was clipped by 3 bases and J by 7 bases, with 7 bases between them. The CDR3 has 12 amino acids. CDR1 is SGHTA, CDR2 FQGNSA, per germline. The DNA of the CDR3 is TGTGCCAGCAGCTTGTGGGGAAATGAGCAGTTCTTC. Residues: CASSLWGNEQFF.

This clonotype showed up many times. The chain links TRBV20-1 to TRBJ2-2; TRBD2 agrees at 9 bases. The V segment lost 6 bases and the J segment 4 bases; nucleotides outside the gene matches: 6. This CDR3 region has 14 residues. CDR1 and CDR2 from the germline V gene are DFQATT and SNEGSKA (reference sequence). CDR3 sequence: CSAPAGGTTGELFF. DNA of the CDR3: TGCAGTGCGCCAGCGGGAGGTACCACCGGGGAGCTGTTTTTT.

In this sample, this clonotype turned up many times. The chain couples TRBV20-1 to TRBJ1-2; no definite D call. CDR1 and CDR2 (germline): DFQATT, SNEGSKA (reference sequence). V was pared by 3 bases and J by 7 bases, with 3 bases between. This CDR3 has 9 amino acids. The CDR3 DNA is TGCAGTGCTAGTAGTGGCTACACCTTC. Translating gives CSASSGYTF.

This clonotype was found many times. V usage is TRBV5-8 and J usage is TRBJ2-5; 7 nucleotides match TRBD1. Germline trimming cut 6 bases from V and 2 bases from J; bases unmatched to any gene: 4. The germline gives CDR1 SGHTS, CDR2 YDEGEE. The CDR3 length is 13 residues. CDR3 sequence reads: CASTKGQQETQYF. The CDR3 DNA follows: TGTGCCAGCACCAAGGGACAGCAAGAGACCCAGTACTTC.

This chain joins TRBV7-2 and TRBJ2-1; TRBD2 matches 15 bases. CDR1 and CDR2 from the germline V gene are SGHTA and FQGNSA. This CDR3 comprises 17 residues. The V gene end was trimmed by 3 bases and the J gene end by 2 bases; junction bases not matched to a gene: 2. The chain's CDR3 is CASSFRTSGRAYNEQFF. CDR3 sequence (DNA): TGTGCCAGCAGCTTCCGGACTAGCGGGAGGGCCTACAATGAGCAGTTCTTC.

For this clonotype: Relative to the germline gene, one junction end is altered; a read error may explain this. The V and J genes are TRBV28 and TRBJ1-2; D call uncertain. Germline assignment: CDR1 MDHEN and CDR2 SYDVKM. CDR3 length: 13 residues. DNA of the CDR3: TGTGCCATCAGTGAGTCGGACGGCTATGGCCACACTTTC. Residues: CAISESDGYGHTF.

This clonotype was counted a few times. This clone may be a read error of a much larger clone one base away. V is TRBV28 and J is TRBJ2-1; 12 bases match TRBD2. Germline V gene lookup returns CDR1 MDHEN and CDR2 SYDVKM. The CDR3 is made up of 18 amino acids. The V and J ends lost 7 bases and 3 bases, in that order; junction bases with no gene match: 13. Written as DNA, the CDR3 is TGTGCCAGCACCGAAGAGACTAGCGGGAGAGCCAACTACAATGAGCAGTTCTTC. Protein product: CASTEETSGRANYNEQFF.

The V gene is TRBV28, the J gene TRBJ1-2; TRBD1 is a possible D gene (5 bases). CDR1 is MDHEN and CDR2 is SYDVKM in the germline V gene. The V end lost 4 bases, the J end lost 8 bases, and 17 bases lay between the germline ends. This CDR3 spans 14 amino acids. The CDR3 DNA reads TGTGCCAGCAGTTCCCCCGCGGCAGGGCTGGGCTACACCTTC. It specifies CASSSPAAGLGYTF.

This clonotype was seen repeatedly, ten times or more. V usage is TRBV6-1 and J usage is TRBJ2-5; D gene uncertain. Germline loops: CDR1 MNHNS, CDR2 SASEGT. Trimming shortened V by 4 bases and J by 3 bases, and 12 bases separated the two germline ends. The CDR3 spans 14 residues. CDR3 nucleotide sequence: TGTGCCAGCAGTGTCTCTAGGTTTGAAGAGACCCAGTACTTC. Its translation is CASSVSRFEETQYF.